Here is one TCR beta chain with its context. Its antigen is not yet known. No much larger clone exists at a distance of one base, and base qualities are not known. Libraries came from the immunoSEQ multiplex PCR assay. For most patients, high-throughput TCR-beta CDR3 sequencing of genomic DNA was performed by Adaptive Biotechnologies. The original methods were these. TCR sequencing data were retrieved from Adaptive's ImmunoSEQ software for some 19 patients, whereas a few other patients were processed with MiXCR and VDJtools. Because the origin of CDR3 nucleotide sequences shared between donor and recipient could not be assigned, those sequences were removed. To be classed as alloreactive, a clone needed at least 2-fold expansion over unstimulated cells and a minimum CFSE-low frequency of 0.002% (template counts) or 0.001% (read counts). A clone was considered mappable if detected in the sequenced pre-transplant spleen, lymph node, or MLR CFSE-low populations of the donor or recipient. Cumulative frequency of alloreactive clones was calculated as a percentage of all sequences weighted by copy number. The immuneACCESS repertoire file appears here via TCRdb, limited to in-frame rearrangements. These files lack a portion of the clones; in checked studies, under half of the deficit traces to unresolved V genes, and the cause of the others is not known. Clonal size and the V and J genes are those of that table, whereas D and trimming came from the DNA. This sample has roughly 4,800 clones in its table, and 85% of those were observed once. The ten largest make up about 10% of the sample.

This sample is part of a study of graft-versus-host responses after intestinal transplantation listed by TCRdb under 2021. For the study in its entirety: Recipients received multivisceral, liver-intestinal, or isolated intestinal transplants. Every recipient was given anti-thymocyte globulin induction, followed by roughly 3 years of maintenance tacrolimus and steroids. Graft-versus-host and host-versus-graft alloreactive T cell clones were tracked in the graft, circulation and bone marrow after intestinal transplantation using bulk TCR-beta CDR3 sequencing. Alloreactive clones were identified by sequencing pre-transplant mixed lymphocyte reaction products and comparing these products with unstimulated pre-transplant donor and recipient T cells. A cohort of around 25 intestinal transplant recipients, including one retransplant, was enrolled, and a few patients lacking pretransplant specimens were excluded. A peak of at least 4% donor T cells among recipient peripheral blood mononuclear cells was the definition used for donor T cell macrochimerism. Samples from three later patients were sequenced in-house on an Illumina MiSeq with MiXCR processing rather than by the commercial service.

To isolate intraepithelial and lamina propria lymphocytes from graft specimens, dithiothreitol, EDTA incubations and collagenase D digestion were used. Bulk TCR-beta sequencing was performed on serial intestinal graft biopsy specimens collected as late as 600 days after transplant. V drops 5 bases and J drops 6 bases, leaving 9 bases in between. The germline V gene specifies MDHEN as CDR1 and SYDVKM as CDR2. The CDR3 runs 12 residues from the cysteine to the phenylalanine. Kept here is only the CDR3 DNA, which spans 36 bases and is read in frame from base 1. General study outcomes and caveats: Early after transplant, declines in HvG clones were associated with peak levels of circulating GvH clones. In the allografts of patients with donor T cell macrochimerism, GvH to HvG T cell clonal ratios were high. GvH clones were detected in recipient bone marrow, and some appeared earlier in ileal mucosa or blood, consistent with an intestinal mucosal origin. The conclusions were limited by the relatively low number and heterogeneity of the intestinal transplant patients.

Source: ileum tissue, taken 156 days after intestinal transplant. The source of this sequence is a human patient who received an intestinal transplant, so some T cells may come from the graft donor. Here the chain combines TRBV28 and TRBJ2-3; TRBD2 is a possible D gene, resting on 7 matching bases. CDR3 protein: CASSGGGDTQYF. The bases are TGTGCCAGCAGTGGCGGGGGCGATACGCAGTATTTT.